This T cell receptor (beta chain) stems from a study of neurological immune-mediated disorders. Study results and limitations: The greatest TCR clonal expansion occurred in HTLV-1-associated myelopathy and the least in multiple sclerosis, which fell below healthy controls.

MiXCR, applied by TCRdb to the 5' RACE reads, yields one record per CDR3 protein. The sample has about 28,000 distinct CDR3 sequences, 9% to 15% seen once. Sample share makes this clonotype medium-sized. What it binds is not known. This CDR3 has 15 residues. V was trimmed by 0 bases and J by 0 bases, leaving 9 bases between them. Looked up from germline, CDR1 is SGHDT and CDR2 is YYEEEE. This receptor was identified in a man in his 60s in good health. The sample was PBMCs. The genes are TRBV5-6 and TRBJ1-1, with D hard to call. CDR3 loop: CASSLGPRVNTEAFF. For the CDR3, the DNA is TGTGCCAGCAGCTTGGGGCCTAGGGTGAACACTGAAGCTTTCTTT.